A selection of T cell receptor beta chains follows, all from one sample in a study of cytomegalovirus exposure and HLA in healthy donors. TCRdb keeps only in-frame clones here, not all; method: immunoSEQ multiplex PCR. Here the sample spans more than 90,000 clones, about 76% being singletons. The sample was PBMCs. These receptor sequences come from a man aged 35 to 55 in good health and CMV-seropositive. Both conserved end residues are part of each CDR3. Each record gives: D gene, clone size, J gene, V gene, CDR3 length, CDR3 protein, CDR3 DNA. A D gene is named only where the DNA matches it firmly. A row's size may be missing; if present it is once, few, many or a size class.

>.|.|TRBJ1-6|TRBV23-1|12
CASRRPMTPLHF
TGCGCCAGCAGGCGCCCTATGACACCCCTCCACTTT
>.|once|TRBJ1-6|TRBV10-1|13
CASAQGWDSPLHF
TGCGCCAGCGCGCAGGGGTGGGATTCACCCCTCCACTTT
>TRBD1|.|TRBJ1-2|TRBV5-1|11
CASRDSGDYTF
TGCGCCAGCCGGGACAGCGGAGACTACACCTTT
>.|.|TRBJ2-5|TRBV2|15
CASSGLQSIKETQYF
TGTGCCAGCAGTGGCCTACAGTCAATAAAAGAGACCCAGTACTTC
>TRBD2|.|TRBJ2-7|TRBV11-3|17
CASSLLYSTSGSYEQYF
TGTGCCAGCAGCTTACTATATTCCACTAGCGGATCCTACGAGCAGTACTTC
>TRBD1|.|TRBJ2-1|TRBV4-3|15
CASSEGTGTTDEQFF
TGCGCCAGCAGCGAAGGGACAGGGACTACAGATGAGCAGTTCTTC
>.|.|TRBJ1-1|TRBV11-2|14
CASSLQGQNTEAFF
TGTGCCAGCAGCTTACAGGGTCAGAACACTGAAGCTTTCTTT
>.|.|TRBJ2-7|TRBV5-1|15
CASSLEPGSSYEQYF
TGCGCCAGCAGCTTGGAACCCGGGAGCTCCTACGAGCAGTACTTC
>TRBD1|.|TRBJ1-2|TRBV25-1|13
CASSERTGRGYTF
TGTGCCAGCAGTGAGCGGACAGGGCGAGGCTACACCTTC
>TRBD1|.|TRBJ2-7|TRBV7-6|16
CASSLAMGTASTEQYF
TGTGCCAGCAGCTTAGCTATGGGGACAGCTTCTACCGAGCAGTACTTC
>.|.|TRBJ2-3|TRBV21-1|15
CASPGLGLPTDTQYF
TGTGCCAGTCCGGGACTAGGCCTTCCCACAGATACGCAGTATTTT
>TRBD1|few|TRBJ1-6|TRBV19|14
CATRTGRDGSPLHF
TGTGCCACCAGGACAGGGAGGGACGGTTCACCCCTCCACTTT
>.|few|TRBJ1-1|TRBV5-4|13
CASSLAGNTEAFF
TGTGCCAGCAGCTTGGCAGGCAACACTGAAGCTTTCTTT
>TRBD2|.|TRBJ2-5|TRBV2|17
CTSSERRASGREETQYF
TGTACCAGCAGTGAAAGGCGGGCTAGCGGGAGAGAAGAGACCCAGTACTTC
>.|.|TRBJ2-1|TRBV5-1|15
CASSVSGGSYNEQFF
TGCGCCAGCAGTGTCAGCGGTGGCTCCTACAATGAGCAGTTCTTC
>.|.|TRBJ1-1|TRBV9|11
CASSGGGEAFF
TGTGCCAGCAGTGGAGGTGGTGAAGCTTTCTTT
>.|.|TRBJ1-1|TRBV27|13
CASSSLLGTEAFF
TGTGCCAGCAGTTCCCTTCTCGGGACTGAAGCTTTCTTT
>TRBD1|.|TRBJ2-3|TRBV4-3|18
CASSQDRGGPADTDTQYF
TGCGCCAGCAGCCAAGATCGAGGGGGCCCAGCGGATACAGATACGCAGTATTTT
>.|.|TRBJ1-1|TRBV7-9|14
CASSFRVSGTEAFF
TGTGCCAGCAGCTTCAGGGTGTCTGGGACTGAAGCTTTCTTT
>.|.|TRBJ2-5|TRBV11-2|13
CASSLGRQETQYF
TGTGCCAGCAGCTTAGGCAGGCAAGAGACCCAGTACTTC
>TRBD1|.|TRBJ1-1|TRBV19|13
CASRKTGGTEAFF
TGTGCCAGTAGGAAAACAGGGGGCACTGAAGCTTTCTTT
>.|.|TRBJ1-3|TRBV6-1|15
CASSAGLLSGNTIYF
TGTGCCAGCAGCGCCGGACTGCTCTCTGGAAACACCATATATTTT
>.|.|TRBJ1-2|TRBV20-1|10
CSAQGQGYTF
TGCAGTGCGCAGGGGCAGGGCTACACCTTC
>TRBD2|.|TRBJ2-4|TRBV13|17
CASSLPQTSGVTQIQYF
TGTGCCAGCAGCTTACCCCAAACCAGCGGGGTTACCCAAATTCAGTACTTC
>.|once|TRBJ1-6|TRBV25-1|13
CASSAQDNSPLHF
TGTGCCAGCAGTGCTCAGGATAATTCACCCCTCCACTTT
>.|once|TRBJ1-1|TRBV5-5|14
CASSLGTVNTEAFF
TGTGCCAGCAGCTTGGGGACTGTGAACACTGAAGCTTTCTTT
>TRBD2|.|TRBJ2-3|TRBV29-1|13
CSVDWRETDTQYF
TGCAGCGTTGATTGGCGGGAGACAGATACGCAGTATTTT
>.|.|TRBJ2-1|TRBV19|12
CASSISVNEQFF
TGTGCCAGTAGTATCTCTGTCAATGAGCAGTTCTTC
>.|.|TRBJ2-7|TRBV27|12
CASSLAGLEQYF
TGTGCCAGCAGTTTAGCAGGGCTTGAGCAGTACTTC
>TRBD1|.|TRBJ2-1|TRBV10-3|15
CAIREGQGGLDEQFF
TGTGCCATCAGGGAGGGACAGGGAGGACTCGATGAGCAGTTCTTC
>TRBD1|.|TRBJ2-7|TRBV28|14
CASSPRDSAYEQYF
TGTGCCAGCAGTCCACGGGACAGCGCTTACGAGCAGTACTTC